Below, one T cell receptor beta chain is given with its context. Its cognate antigen has yet to be identified. Base qualities are not recorded, but no much larger clone differs from it by a single base. This entry comes from a study of shared clonotypes between healthy human individuals (dated by TCRdb to 2018 to 2020). Some background on the complete study: The cohort comprised a couple of women and three men aged 18 to 49 years. For each donor, CD4 naive and CD4 memory were each given three plates, CD8 naive was given two plates, and CD8 memory was given one plate. Blood TCR repertoires of several healthy adults were deeply sequenced to estimate repertoire size and the extent of clonotype sharing between individuals. Leukapheresis yielded between about 0.8 and 8.9 billion PBMCs per donor. Libraries were prepared and TCR repertoires were sequenced by different laboratories using diverse techniques, in order to increase sequencing depth and limit assay-specific biases.

Using the deep immunoSEQ assay, TCR CDR3 regions were amplified from genomic DNA by multiplex PCR. For each cell subset, the extracted genomic DNA was distributed evenly across all wells of several immunoSEQ 96-well plates, and each plate served as one replicate. Each replicate PCR for sorted subsets received around 200 ng genomic DNA, equal to roughly 29,000 T cell genomes. Purified libraries were measured with a Qubit 3.0 fluorometer, size-checked on a Bioanalyzer 2100, and measured again with the KAPA Library Quantification kit. Every immunoSEQ 96-well plate was sequenced on a dedicated single-read 150-cycle Illumina NextSeq 550 flow cell. Concerning the study's data processing: Because the immunoSEQ output held only junctional sequences and lacked quality scores, the filtering could not match the filtering applied to full-length reads. Sequences were annotated with PyIR, a Python wrapper for IgBLAST v1.9, using IMGT germline references to assign V/J genes and CDR3. Any read was removed if the V/J assignment was weak (E-value above 1e-6), the CDR3 was missing, or the read contained stop codons, out-of-frame junctions, or ambiguous translated residues. A V3J clonotype was defined by an identical inferred V gene, J gene, and CDR3 amino acid sequence. To compute the percentage overlap between repertoires, the number of shared unique clonotypes was divided by the size of the smaller repertoire. Repertoire richness was assessed with RTK rarefaction, the Chao1 estimator, and Recon v2.1 estimates of unobserved clonotypes. For all TCRbeta clonotypes obtained by the gDNA method from a handful of donors, generation probabilities were computed with OLGA. TCRdb mirrors the immuneACCESS table, restricted to in-frame sequences. Some clones are absent from its copies; in checked studies, under half trace to an unresolved V gene, and the reason for the others is unknown. V, J and clone size are those of that table, while D and trimming were read from the DNA. The sample profile shows some 1,100,000 clones; about 84% of them were found once. The ten largest clones take up approximately 0.56% of the sample.

Counted from cysteine to phenylalanine, this CDR3 has 13 amino acids. Only the CDR3 DNA is retained, 39 bases long and in frame from the first base. Ends trimmed: V by 6 bases, J by 4 bases; bases unmatched to a gene: 4. The germline V gene gives CDR1 as MDHEN and CDR2 as SYDVKM. Donors were healthy HIV-negative adults with no recently reported acute infections or vaccinations. Every donor was a Caucasian adult residing in Nashville, Tennessee, USA. CD4+ T cells were enriched through magnetic negative selection, after which naive cells were positively selected on CD45RA and the remaining negative fraction served as the memory subset. Blood was obtained by leukapheresis, after which PBMCs were separated by Ficoll-Histopaque density gradient centrifugation and cryopreserved in liquid nitrogen vapor phase. Analytical flow cytometry was used to check the purity and quantity of each magnetically sorted T cell population. Each sorted fraction had its genomic DNA isolated and then quantified by UV absorbance on a Nanodrop 2000c.

Overall results and qualifications from the work: Naive subsets generally had larger estimated clonotype richness than memory subsets did. Because the study included only a small number of donors, the genetic and exposure-history diversity represented was limited. Sampling was limited to blood, and TCR repertoires in tissue likely differ from TCR repertoires in blood. Across a handful of donors, roughly 5.4% of naive CD4, approximately 4% of naive CD8, around 2.1% of memory CD4, and under 0.45% of memory CD8 clonotypes were shared. Rarefaction of sorted-subset datasets indicated incomplete sequencing despite the large sequencing depth. Higher generation probabilities were observed for clonotypes shared by all four sorted-subset donors than for non-shared clonotypes. Pairwise subsampling indicated that sequencing depth was expected to affect the degree of clonotype sharing among donors.

The source of this sequence is a man between 18 and 29 years old in good health. Some clones in this sample may be carry-over from other donors' samples. The chain is encoded by TRBV28 joined to TRBJ2-5, and TRBD2 aligns with 8 junction nucleotides. Sequenced input: memory CD4+ T cells from PBMCs. The cell subset or site label corresponds to: CD45RA-negative fraction. The nucleotide sequence is given as TGTGCCAGCAGCAACAGCGGGAGAGAGACCCAGTACTTC. This gives the protein CASSNSGRETQYF.